This record covers a single T cell receptor beta chain. Its antigen is not identified. This table comes from immunoSEQ multiplex PCR, and its TCRdb copy is limited to in-frame clones, with some not included. The sample gives 86,000 or so clones, just over 95% of which show up once; roughly 0.03% is in the top ten. Germline CDR1 SGHDN, CDR2 FVKESK. Unmatched junction bases numbered 9, after V lost 0 bases and J lost 1 base. This CDR3 is built from 20 residues. These data originate in a study of human thymus T cells. Study-wide results and limits: In unrelated individuals, thymic repertoires overlapped highly, according to related research. Thymic as well as blood repertoires seemed to favor certain V and J genes unevenly.

Thymic material originated from resections removed in the course of corrective heart surgery. Corrective surgery for congenital heart defects was being performed on the healthy Finnish infants who served as donors. V is TRBV14 and J is TRBJ2-3, with 14 bases lining up with TRBD2. The TCR sequence derives from a boy younger than two with a congenital heart defect but otherwise immunologically healthy. Material: thymus tissue. DNA for the CDR3: TGTGCCAGCAGCCAAGATGACGGATCGACTAGCGGGGGGGGCACAGATACGCAGTATTTT. Translating it yields CASSQDDGSTSGGGTDTQYF. Supplemented by reference TRBV14 and TRBJ2-3, the full variable domain reads EAGVTQFPSHSVIEKGQTVTLRCDPISGHDNLYWYRRVMGKEIKFLLHFVKESKQDESGMPNNRFLAERTGGTYSTLKVQPAELEDSGVYFCASSQDDGSTSGGGTDTQYFGPGTRLTVL.